One and the same sample provided the 28 T cell receptor beta chains below, sequenced in a study of T-cell reconstitution after alpha-beta-depleted transplantation in children. Using unique molecular identifiers, the investigators prepared the TCRbeta library. TCRdb passed the PCR reads through MiXCR, listing each CDR3 protein once. The data show some 290,000 distinct CDR3 sequences, approximately 23% seen once. Source: PBMCs, mostly from graft donor cells, taken 180 days after TCRalphabeta/CD19-depleted stem cell transplant. These receptors all stem from a male patient younger than 18 who had a stem cell transplant for acute lymphoblastic leukemia, so the T cells may come from the graft donor.

The rearrangement links TRBV25-1 to TRBJ1-5; D is ambiguous. CDR1 and CDR2 (germline): MGHDK, SYGVNS. CDR3 length: 14 residues. Trimming shortened V by 6 bases and J by 2 bases, and 11 bases separated the two germline ends. The CDR3 reads CASSGLGRNQPQHF. DNA for the CDR3: TGTGCCAGCAGCGGACTCGGACGCAATCAGCCCCAGCATTTT.

In its sample, this clonotype was seen a few times. The rearrangement joins TRBV6-1 to TRBJ2-7; TRBD2 aligns across 12 bases. The CDR3 loop spans 14 amino acids. Germline values: CDR1 MNHNS, CDR2 SASEGT. V lost 2 bases to trimming and J lost 8 bases; unmatched junction nucleotides: 4. For the CDR3, the DNA is TGTGCCAGCAGTGAAACTAGCGGGAGGCACCAGCAGTACTTC. Its protein product is CASSETSGRHQQYF.

This chain connects TRBV5-1 to TRBJ2-7; no firm D call. The CDR3 is made up of 15 amino acids. Germline CDR1 and CDR2: SGHRS and YFSETQ. Trimming left V 0 bases short and J 4 bases short, with 14 bases between. For the CDR3, the DNA is TGCGCCAGCAGCTTGGACATTGGCTTCGCTTACGAGCAGTACTTC. Translation gives CASSLDIGFAYEQYF.

This clonotype has more than one count but fewer than ten. The rearrangement uses TRBV11-2 and TRBJ1-2; D call uncertain. The V gene lost 6 bases and the J gene lost 0 bases, with 11 bases spanning the gap. Germline lookup yields CDR1 SGHAT and CDR2 FQNNGV. This CDR3 contains 14 residues. For the CDR3, the DNA is TGTGCCAGCAGTCCCGGGAGCTCTAACTATGGCTACACCTTC. This translates into CASSPGSSNYGYTF. The whole variable domain, filled in from reference TRBV11-2 and TRBJ1-2, reads EAGVAQSPRYKIIEKRQSVAFWCNPISGHATLYWYQQILGQGPKLLIQFQNNGVVDDSQLPKDRFSAERLKGVDSTLKIQPAKLEDSAVYLCASSPGSSNYGYTFGSGTRLTVV.

A few counts support this clonotype. The chain's CDR3 is CASSFGTGSNEQYF. The CDR3 DNA reads as TGTGCCAGCAGCTTCGGGACAGGAAGCAACGAGCAGTACTTC. The V and J genes are TRBV7-6 and TRBJ2-7; 8 positions agree with TRBD1. This CDR3 is built from 14 residues. Trimming removed 3 bases from V and 5 bases from J; junction bases left unmatched: 6. In germline, CDR1 is SGHVS, CDR2 FNYEAQ.

This clonotype has only a few counts. The chain couples TRBV5-1 to TRBJ2-4; 7 positions match TRBD1. This CDR3 has 16 residues. The V gene end was trimmed by 0 bases and the J gene end by 3 bases; junction bases not matched to a gene: 6. Germline V gives CDR1 SGHRS, CDR2 YFSETQ. This CDR3 is CASSLGQGEFKNIQYF. Here the CDR3 DNA reads TGCGCCAGCAGCTTGGGGCAGGGGGAGTTCAAAAACATTCAGTACTTC.

This clonotype was observed a handful of times. J is TRBJ1-3 and V is TRBV12-3 or TRBV12-4; perhaps TRBD1 as D (5 bases). CDR3 length: 16 residues. Trimming cost V 9 bases and J 0 bases, with 18 bases left between them. This CDR3 reads CASWKLDIFSGNTIYF. CDR3 nucleotides: TGTGCCAGTTGGAAATTGGACATCTTCTCTGGAAACACCATATATTTT.

The table lists this clonotype with a few counts. The chain carries TRBV10-2 and TRBJ2-7; 8 nucleotides align to TRBD1. The CDR3 totals 13 residues. Germline V gene lookup returns CDR1 WSHSY and CDR2 SAAADI. Trimming took 5 bases from V and 5 from J; bases not matched to a gene: 5. CDR3 amino acids: CASSMGTGNEQYF. In nucleotides, the CDR3 is TGCGCCAGCAGTATGGGGACAGGCAACGAGCAGTACTTC.

The sample holds a few counts of this clonotype. The rearrangement uses TRBV7-3 and TRBJ1-2; D may be TRBD1 (6 bases). The V and J ends lost 1 base and 2 bases respectively, with 8 bases between them. This CDR3 region has 14 residues. Germline CDR1 SGHTA, CDR2 FQGTGA. Here the CDR3 reads CASSLRGGNYGYTF. CDR3 nucleotides: TGTGCCAGCAGCTTAAGAGGGGGAAACTATGGCTACACCTTC.

This clonotype was counted a few times. The J gene is TRBJ2-1, the V gene TRBV20-1; D gene ambiguous. V shed 6 bases and J shed 0 bases, with 9 bases lying between them. Germline CDR1 and CDR2: DFQATT and SNEGSKA (reference sequence). The CDR3 totals 13 residues. The CDR3, as DNA: TGCAGTGCAAGTGTCTTCTCCTACAATGAGCAGTTCTTC. Protein sequence: CSASVFSYNEQFF.

This clonotype was counted between two and nine times. The V and J genes are TRBV5-1 and TRBJ2-5; 7 nucleotides line up with TRBD1. This CDR3 contains 15 residues. The trim removed 4 bases at V and 5 bases at J, leaving 11 bases unmatched. Germline-derived CDR1 and CDR2 are SGHRS and YFSETQ. The CDR3 protein is CASSIDRVKVETQYF. Written as DNA, the CDR3 is TGCGCCAGCAGCATAGACAGGGTTAAGGTTGAGACCCAGTACTTC.

This chain links TRBV5-1 with TRBJ2-7; perhaps TRBD2 as D (5 bases). There are 16 residues in the CDR3. V dropped 5 bases and J dropped 3 bases, with 21 bases sitting between them. CDR1 SGHRS and CDR2 YFSETQ come from the germline V gene. CDR3 region: CASSAPALGGGYEQYF. Written as DNA, the CDR3 is TGCGCCAGCAGTGCACCGGCCCTCGGCGGAGGCTACGAGCAGTACTTC. Supplemented by reference TRBV5-1 and TRBJ2-7, the full variable domain reads KAGVTQTPRYLIKTRGQQVTLSCSPISGHRSVSWYQQTPGQGLQFLFEYFSETQRNKGNFPGRFSGRQFSNSRSEMNVSTLELGDSALYLCASSAPALGGGYEQYFGPGTRLTVT.

The chain has TRBV20-1 and TRBJ1-1; D gene unclear. CDR1 is DFQATT, CDR2 SNEGSKA, per germline (reference sequence). The CDR3 spans 14 residues. The ends were cut back, 1 base at V and 0 bases at J, with 9 bases in the middle. The CDR3 coding sequence is TGCAGTGCTAGAGGCCATTCGTTGAACACTGAAGCTTTCTTT. The encoded protein is CSARGHSLNTEAFF.

With regard to this clonotype: Relative to the germline gene, one junction end is altered; a read error may explain this. The CDR3 region has the DNA TGCAGCATAGGCCTGAGCAGGGGCCTGATTTTT. This codes for CSIGLSRGLIF. The rearrangement joins TRBV20-1 to TRBJ1-4, with D possibly matching TRBD1 (6 bases). This CDR3 has 11 residues. The germline V gene encodes CDR1 DFQATT and CDR2 SNEGSKA (reference sequence).

This clonotype came up a few times. The chain employs TRBV29-1 and TRBJ1-2; 8 nucleotides align to TRBD1. The CDR3 runs to 13 residues. Germline V gives CDR1 SQVTM, CDR2 ANQGSEA. V shed 5 bases and J 7 bases; nucleotides not matched to a gene: 9. The CDR3 coding sequence is TGCAGCGTTAGAGCAGGGGGCAGAAGTGGCTACACCTTC. It is translated as CSVRAGGRSGYTF.

Only a few counts were recorded for this clonotype. The J gene is TRBJ2-7, the V gene TRBV5-1; 8 positions match TRBD1. V dropped 3 bases and J dropped 0; count of bases not matched to a gene: 8. Germline V gene sequence: CDR1 SGHRS, CDR2 YFSETQ. CDR3 size: 16 residues. CDR3 sequence reads: CASSYQSGTGSYEQYF. The CDR3 bases are TGCGCCAGCAGCTATCAATCCGGGACAGGCTCCTACGAGCAGTACTTC.

This clonotype was seen many times. The V call is TRBV20-1, the J call TRBJ2-7; TRBD2 matches 11 bases. In germline, CDR1 is DFQATT, CDR2 SNEGSKA (reference sequence). Losses at the gene ends were 3 bases for V and 2 bases for J; bases not matched to a gene: 9. This CDR3 is 16 amino acids long. This CDR3 is CSARDSSGRSPYEQYF. CDR3 bases: TGCAGTGCTAGGGACTCTAGCGGGAGGTCCCCCTACGAGCAGTACTTC.

A few counts support this clonotype. CDR3 region: CATSRKTGGLEQFF. The CDR3 bases are TGTGCCACCAGCAGAAAGACAGGGGGCTTAGAGCAGTTCTTC. This chain joins TRBV15 and TRBJ2-1, with 10 bases identical to TRBD1. V trimming: 2 bases; J trimming: 10 bases; junction bases outside the gene matches: 5. Germline assignment: CDR1 LNHNV and CDR2 YYDKDF (reference sequence). CDR3 length equals 14 residues. Drawing the rest from reference TRBV15 and TRBJ2-1, the complete variable domain is DAMVIQNPRYQVTQFGKPVTLSCSQTLNHNVMYWYQQKSSQAPKLLFHYYDKDFNNEADTPDNFQSRRPNTSFCFLDIRSPGLGDTAMYLCATSRKTGGLEQFFGPGTRLTVL.

This clonotype was detected a few times. V and J are TRBV5-1 and TRBJ1-2, with D perhaps TRBD1 (5 bases). The germline V and J ends were trimmed by 4 bases and 0 bases, with 19 bases remaining between them. The germline V gene has CDR1 SGHRS and CDR2 YFSETQ. The CDR3 is 17 residues long. CDR3 sequence: CASSGSGLLFPNYGYTF. The CDR3, as DNA: TGCGCCAGCAGCGGTTCGGGACTCCTTTTCCCTAACTATGGCTACACCTTC.

The rearrangement uses TRBV7-9 and TRBJ2-1; D is undetermined. The CDR3 covers 15 residues. Germline V gene data show CDR1 as SEHNR and CDR2 as FQNEAQ (reference sequence). V dropped 2 bases and J dropped 2 bases, with 10 bases sitting between them. CDR3 nucleotide sequence: TGTGCCAGCAGCTTAATAGACTCGCCCTACAATGAGCAGTTCTTC. Residues: CASSLIDSPYNEQFF.

CDR3 residues: CASRLTPGQDYGYTF. Written as DNA, the CDR3 is TGTGCAAGTCGCTTAACCCCGGGACAGGACTATGGCTACACCTTC. This chain uses TRBV12-2 with TRBJ1-2; the table names TRBD1, a call not compared with the DNA. TRBV12-2 is annotated as a pseudogene. This CDR3 contains 15 residues.

The rearrangement links TRBV10-3 to TRBJ2-3; 9 nucleotides line up with TRBD2. J gave up 3 bases and V 0 bases, and 4 bases lay outside the gene matches. Germline CDR1 and CDR2: ENHRY and SYGVKD. The CDR3 sequence is 16 residues long. CDR3 sequence reads: CAISESGSGGTDTQYF. The CDR3 coding sequence is TGTGCCATCAGTGAGTCTGGTAGCGGGGGTACAGATACGCAGTATTTT.

This clonotype has just a few counts. The gene calls are TRBV7-2 and TRBJ2-1; TRBD2 aligns across 13 bases. With V trimmed by 5 bases and J by 6 bases, 10 bases remained unmatched. CDR3 length equals 17 residues. Germline V gene data show CDR1 as SGHTA and CDR2 as FQGNSA. This CDR3 reads CASSPRLAGGISNEQFF. As DNA, the CDR3 is TGTGCCAGCAGCCCTCGACTAGCGGGAGGTATTTCCAATGAGCAGTTCTTC.

This clonotype was recorded once. The chain employs TRBV5-6 and TRBJ2-7, with 13 bases that match TRBD2. The germline CDR1 and CDR2 sequences are SGHDT and YYEEEE. The CDR3 contains 18 residues. The V and J ends lost 3 bases and 5 bases, in that order; junction bases with no gene match: 14. CDR3 sequence (DNA): TGTGCCAGCAGCTCAATCAGACAACTAGCGGGAGGGCGGCACGAGCAGTACTTC. Its translation is CASSSIRQLAGGRHEQYF.

The V gene is TRBV5-1, the J gene TRBJ2-3, with a tentative D call TRBD2 (5 bases). The CDR3 spans 15 residues. The germline V gene encodes CDR1 SGHRS and CDR2 YFSETQ. V was trimmed by 7 bases and J by 0 bases, leaving 15 bases between them. CDR3 amino acids: CASQSGKWSTDTQYF. The CDR3 DNA reads as TGCGCCAGCCAATCCGGGAAGTGGAGCACAGATACGCAGTATTTT. Filled out from reference TRBV5-1 and TRBJ2-3, the complete variable domain reads KAGVTQTPRYLIKTRGQQVTLSCSPISGHRSVSWYQQTPGQGLQFLFEYFSETQRNKGNFPGRFSGRQFSNSRSEMNVSTLELGDSALYLCASQSGKWSTDTQYFGPGTRLTVL.

This clonotype was seen only a few times. This rearrangement joins TRBV5-1 to TRBJ2-7; 10 bases are shared with TRBD1. The V gene's germline CDR1 is SGHRS and CDR2 YFSETQ. This CDR3 has 16 residues. The junction had 8 bases not matched to a gene; V was cut back by 3 bases and J by 2 bases. The CDR3: CASSSRAGTGAYEQYF. The CDR3 bases are TGCGCCAGCAGCTCACGAGCGGGGACAGGGGCCTACGAGCAGTACTTC.

This clonotype has a handful of counts. J is TRBJ1-2 and V is TRBV7-8, with a weak D call TRBD1 (5 bases). This CDR3 has 13 amino acids. V was pared by 5 bases and J by 5 bases, with 12 bases between. Per germline, CDR1 SGHVS and CDR2 FQNEAQ. The CDR3 region has the DNA TGTGCCAGCAGCCCTCAAGAGGGGTATGGCTACACCTTC. Protein product: CASSPQEGYGYTF.

CDR3 DNA sequence: TGTGCCAGCAGCCCTACAACATACGAGCAGTACTTC. Translating it yields CASSPTTYEQYF. The V and J genes are TRBV14 and TRBJ2-7; D call uncertain. The V end was cut by 4 bases, the J end by 4 bases, with 8 bases between. CDR3 length: 12 amino acids. Germline V gene data show CDR1 as SGHDN and CDR2 as FVKESK.